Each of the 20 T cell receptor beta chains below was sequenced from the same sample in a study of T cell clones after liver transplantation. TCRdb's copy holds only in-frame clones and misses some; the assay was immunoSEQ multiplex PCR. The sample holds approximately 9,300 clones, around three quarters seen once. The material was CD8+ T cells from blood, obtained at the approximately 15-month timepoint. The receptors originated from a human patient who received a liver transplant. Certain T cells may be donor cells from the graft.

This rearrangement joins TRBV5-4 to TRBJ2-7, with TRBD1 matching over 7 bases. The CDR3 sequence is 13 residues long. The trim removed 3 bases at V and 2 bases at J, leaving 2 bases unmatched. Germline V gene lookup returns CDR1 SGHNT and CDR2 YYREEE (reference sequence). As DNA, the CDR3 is TGTGCCAGCAGCTCCGGGACAGCCTACGAGCAGTACTTC. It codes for CASSSGTAYEQYF.

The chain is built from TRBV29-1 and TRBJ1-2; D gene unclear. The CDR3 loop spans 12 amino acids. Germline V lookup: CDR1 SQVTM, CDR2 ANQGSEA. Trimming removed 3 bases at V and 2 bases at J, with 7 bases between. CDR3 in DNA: TGCAGCGTTGAGGACTCAAACTATGGCTACACCTTC. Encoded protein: CSVEDSNYGYTF. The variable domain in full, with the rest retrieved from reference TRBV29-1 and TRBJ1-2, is SAVISQKPSRDICQRGTSLTIQCQVDSQVTMMFWYRQQPGQSLTLIATANQGSEATYESGFVIDKFPISRPNLTFSTLTVSNMSPEDSSIYLCSVEDSNYGYTFGSGTRLTVV.

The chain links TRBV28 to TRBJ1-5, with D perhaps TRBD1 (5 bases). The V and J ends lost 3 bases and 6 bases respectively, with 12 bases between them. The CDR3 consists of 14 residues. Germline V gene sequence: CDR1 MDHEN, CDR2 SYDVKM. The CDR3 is CASSFGGGGQPQHF. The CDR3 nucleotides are TGTGCCAGCAGTTTCGGGGGGGGTGGTCAGCCCCAGCATTTT. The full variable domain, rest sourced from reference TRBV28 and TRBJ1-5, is DVKVTQSSRYLVKRTGEKVFLECVQDMDHENMFWYRQDPGLGLRLIYFSYDVKMKEKGDIPEGYSVSREKKERFSLILESASTNQTSMYLCASSFGGGGQPQHFGDGTRLSIL.

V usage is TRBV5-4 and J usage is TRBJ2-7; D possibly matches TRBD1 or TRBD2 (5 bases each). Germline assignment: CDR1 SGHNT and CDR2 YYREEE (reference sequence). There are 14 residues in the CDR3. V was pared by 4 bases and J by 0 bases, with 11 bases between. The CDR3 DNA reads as TGTGCCAGCAGCCGGGACGCCAGCTCCTACGAGCAGTACTTC. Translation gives CASSRDASSYEQYF.

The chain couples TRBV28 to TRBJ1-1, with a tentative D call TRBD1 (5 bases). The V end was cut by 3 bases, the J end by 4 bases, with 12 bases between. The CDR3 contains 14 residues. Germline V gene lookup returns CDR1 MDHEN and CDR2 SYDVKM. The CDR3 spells CASSLLGVGTEAFF. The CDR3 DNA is TGTGCCAGCAGTTTGCTGGGGGTCGGCACTGAAGCTTTCTTT.

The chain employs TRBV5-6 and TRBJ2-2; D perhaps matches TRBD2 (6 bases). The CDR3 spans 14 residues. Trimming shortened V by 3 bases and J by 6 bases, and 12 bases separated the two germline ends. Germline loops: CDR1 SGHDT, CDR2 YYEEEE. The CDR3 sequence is CASSYPSGAGELFF. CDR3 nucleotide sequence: TGTGCCAGCAGCTACCCTTCGGGGGCCGGGGAGCTGTTTTTT. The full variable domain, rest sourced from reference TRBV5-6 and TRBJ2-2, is DAGVTQSPTHLIKTRGQQVTLRCSPKSGHDTVSWYQQALGQGPQFIFQYYEEEERQRGNFPDRFSGHQFPNYSSELNVNALLLGDSALYLCASSYPSGAGELFFGEGSRLTVL.

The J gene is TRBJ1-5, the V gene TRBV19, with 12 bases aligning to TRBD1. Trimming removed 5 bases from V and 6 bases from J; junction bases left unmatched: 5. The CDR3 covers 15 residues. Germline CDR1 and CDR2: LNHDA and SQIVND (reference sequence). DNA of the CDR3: TGTGCCAGTAGTGCGGGACAGGGGGCCGGTCAGCCCCAGCATTTT. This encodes CASSAGQGAGQPQHF.

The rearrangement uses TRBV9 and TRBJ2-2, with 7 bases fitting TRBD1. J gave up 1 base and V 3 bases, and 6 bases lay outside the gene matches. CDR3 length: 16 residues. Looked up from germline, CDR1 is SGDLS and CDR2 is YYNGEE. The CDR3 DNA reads TGTGCCAGCAGCGGAGGGAGACAGGGGAACACCGGGGAGCTGTTTTTT. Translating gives CASSGGRQGNTGELFF.

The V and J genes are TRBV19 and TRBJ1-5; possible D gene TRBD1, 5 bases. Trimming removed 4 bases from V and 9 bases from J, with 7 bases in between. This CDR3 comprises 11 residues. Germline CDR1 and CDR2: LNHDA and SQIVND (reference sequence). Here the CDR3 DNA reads TGTGCCAGTAGTACTAGGGGGCCCCAGCATTTT. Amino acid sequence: CASSTRGPQHF.

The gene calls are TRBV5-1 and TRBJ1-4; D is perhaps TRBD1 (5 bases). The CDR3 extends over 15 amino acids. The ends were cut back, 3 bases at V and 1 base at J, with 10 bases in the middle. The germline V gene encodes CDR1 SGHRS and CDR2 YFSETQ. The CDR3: CASSSRGGTNEKLFF. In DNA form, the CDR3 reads TGCGCCAGCAGCTCCCGGGGGGGAACTAATGAAAAACTGTTTTTT.

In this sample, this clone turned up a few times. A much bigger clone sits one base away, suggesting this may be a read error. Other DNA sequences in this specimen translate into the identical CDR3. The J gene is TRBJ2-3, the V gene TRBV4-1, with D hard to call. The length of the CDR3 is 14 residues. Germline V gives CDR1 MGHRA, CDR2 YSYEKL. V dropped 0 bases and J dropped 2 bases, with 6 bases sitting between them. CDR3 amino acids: CASSQDSNTDTQYF. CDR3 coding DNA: TGCGCCAGCAGCCAAGACTCCAACACAGATACGCAGTATTTT.

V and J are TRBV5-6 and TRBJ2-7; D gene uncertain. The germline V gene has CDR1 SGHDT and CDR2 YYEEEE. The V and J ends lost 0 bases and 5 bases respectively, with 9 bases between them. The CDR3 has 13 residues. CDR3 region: CASSLGSPNEQYV. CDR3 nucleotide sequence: TGTGCCAGCAGCTTGGGGTCCCCAAACGAGCAGTACGTC.

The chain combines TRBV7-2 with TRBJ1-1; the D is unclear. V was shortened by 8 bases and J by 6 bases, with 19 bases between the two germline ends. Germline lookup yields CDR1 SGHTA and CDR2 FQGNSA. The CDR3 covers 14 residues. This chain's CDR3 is CASSLVRRAPEAFF. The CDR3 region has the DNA TGTGCCAGCTCCCTAGTTCGGAGGGCCCCTGAAGCTTTCTTT.

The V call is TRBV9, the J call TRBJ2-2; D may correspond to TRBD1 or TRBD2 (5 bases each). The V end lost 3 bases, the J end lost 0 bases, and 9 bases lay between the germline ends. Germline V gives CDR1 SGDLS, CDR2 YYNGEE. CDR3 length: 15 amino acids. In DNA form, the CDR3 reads TGTGCCAGCAGCGACGGGACGACGAACACCGGGGAGCTGTTTTTT. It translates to CASSDGTTNTGELFF. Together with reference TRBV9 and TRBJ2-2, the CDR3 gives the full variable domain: DSGVTQTPKHLITATGQRVTLRCSPRSGDLSVYWYQQSLDQGLQFLIQYYNGEERAKGNILERFSAQQFPDLHSELNLSSLELGDSALYFCASSDGTTNTGELFFGEGSRLTVL.

CDR3 sequence: CASMGGLTAYGYTF. CDR3 bases: TGTGCCAGCATGGGCGGACTTACCGCCTATGGCTACACCTTC. This chain uses TRBV28 with TRBJ1-2; no clear D. The germline V gene has CDR1 MDHEN and CDR2 SYDVKM. Trimming removed 7 bases at V and 4 bases at J, with 16 bases between. The CDR3 sequence is 14 residues long.

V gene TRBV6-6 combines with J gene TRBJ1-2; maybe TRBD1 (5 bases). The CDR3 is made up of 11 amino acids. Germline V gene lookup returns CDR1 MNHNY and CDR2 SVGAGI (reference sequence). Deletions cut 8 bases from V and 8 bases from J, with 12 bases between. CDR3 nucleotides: TGTGCCAGCGATCAGGGTGGCGGCTACACCTTC. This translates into CASDQGGGYTF.

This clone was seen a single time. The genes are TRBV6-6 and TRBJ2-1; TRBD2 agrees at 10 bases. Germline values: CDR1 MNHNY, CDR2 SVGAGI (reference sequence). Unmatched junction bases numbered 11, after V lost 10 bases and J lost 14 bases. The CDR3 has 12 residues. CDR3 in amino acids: CATGLADGEEFF. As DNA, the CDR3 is TGTGCCACCGGACTAGCGGACGGCGAGGAGTTCTTC.

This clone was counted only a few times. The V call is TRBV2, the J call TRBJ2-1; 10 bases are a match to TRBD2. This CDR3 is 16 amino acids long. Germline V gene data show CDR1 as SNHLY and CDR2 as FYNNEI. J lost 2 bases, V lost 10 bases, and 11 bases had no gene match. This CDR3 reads CAILDQRGGAYNEQFF. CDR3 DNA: TGTGCCATCCTAGACCAGCGGGGGGGGGCCTACAATGAGCAGTTCTTC.

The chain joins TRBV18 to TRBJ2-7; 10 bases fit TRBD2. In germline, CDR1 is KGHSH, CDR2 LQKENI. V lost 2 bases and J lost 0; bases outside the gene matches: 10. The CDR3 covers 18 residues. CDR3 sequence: CASSPNSLLAGSSYEQYV. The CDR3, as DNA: TGTGCCAGCTCACCAAACTCCCTACTAGCGGGGAGCTCCTACGAGCAGTACGTC.

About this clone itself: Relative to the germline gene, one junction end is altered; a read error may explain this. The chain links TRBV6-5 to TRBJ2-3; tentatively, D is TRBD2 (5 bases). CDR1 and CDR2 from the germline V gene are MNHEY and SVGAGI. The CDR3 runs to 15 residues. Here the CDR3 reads CASSYFSGSIDTQYF. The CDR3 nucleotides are TGTGCCAGCAGTTACTTCTCGGGGAGCATAGATACGCAGTATTTT.